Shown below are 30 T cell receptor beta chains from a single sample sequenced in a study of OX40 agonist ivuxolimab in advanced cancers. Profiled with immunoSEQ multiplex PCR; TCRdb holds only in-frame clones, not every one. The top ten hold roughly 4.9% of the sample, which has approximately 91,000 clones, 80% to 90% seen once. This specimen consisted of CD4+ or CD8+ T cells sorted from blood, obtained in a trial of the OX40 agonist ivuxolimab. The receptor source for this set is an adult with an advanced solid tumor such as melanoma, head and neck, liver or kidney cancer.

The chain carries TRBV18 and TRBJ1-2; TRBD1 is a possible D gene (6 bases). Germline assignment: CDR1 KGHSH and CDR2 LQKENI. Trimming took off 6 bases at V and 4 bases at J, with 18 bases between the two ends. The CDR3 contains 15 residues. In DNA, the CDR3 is TGTGCCAGCTCCCCCCCCGCGGGCAGGGGCTATGGCTACACCTTC. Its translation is CASSPPAGRGYGYTF. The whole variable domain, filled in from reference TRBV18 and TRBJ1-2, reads NAGVMQNPRHLVRRRGQEARLRCSPMKGHSHVYWYRQLPEEGLKFMVYLQKENIIDESGMPKERFSAEFPKEGPSILRIQQVVRGDSAAYFCASSPPAGRGYGYTFGSGTRLTVV.

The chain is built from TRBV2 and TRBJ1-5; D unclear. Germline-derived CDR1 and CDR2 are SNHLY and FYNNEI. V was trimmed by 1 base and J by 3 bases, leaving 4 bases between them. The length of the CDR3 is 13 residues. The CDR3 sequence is CASSEEVNQPQHF. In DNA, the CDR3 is TGTGCCAGCAGTGAAGAAGTCAATCAGCCCCAGCATTTT.

In DNA, the CDR3 is TGTGCCAGTAGTATACTGGCAGGGAGTAGACCTGGAAACACCATATATTTT. Protein sequence: CASSILAGSRPGNTIYF. The chain carries TRBV19 and TRBJ1-3, with a tentative D call TRBD1 (5 bases). Trimming stripped 2 bases from V and 2 bases from J, with 16 bases between. The CDR3 has 17 amino acids. Germline V gene lookup returns CDR1 LNHDA and CDR2 SQIVND (reference sequence).

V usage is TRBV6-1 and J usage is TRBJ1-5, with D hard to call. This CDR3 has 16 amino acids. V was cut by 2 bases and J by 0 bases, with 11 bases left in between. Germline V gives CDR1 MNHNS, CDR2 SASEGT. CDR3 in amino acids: CASSEITGYSNQPQHF. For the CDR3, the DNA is TGTGCCAGCAGTGAAATAACGGGATATAGCAATCAGCCCCAGCATTTT.

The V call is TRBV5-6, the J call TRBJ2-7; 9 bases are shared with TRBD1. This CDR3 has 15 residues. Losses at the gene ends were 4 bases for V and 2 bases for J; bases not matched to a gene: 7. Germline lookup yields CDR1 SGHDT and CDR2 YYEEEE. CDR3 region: CASSVGQGNPYEQYF. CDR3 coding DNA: TGTGCCAGCAGCGTAGGACAGGGGAATCCCTACGAGCAGTACTTC.

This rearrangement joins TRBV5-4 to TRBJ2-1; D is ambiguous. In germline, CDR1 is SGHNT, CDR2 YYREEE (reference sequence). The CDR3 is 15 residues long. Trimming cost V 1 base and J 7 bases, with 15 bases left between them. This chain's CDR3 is CASSLSALTVNEQFF. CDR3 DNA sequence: TGTGCCAGCAGCTTGTCGGCTCTTACGGTGAATGAGCAGTTCTTC.

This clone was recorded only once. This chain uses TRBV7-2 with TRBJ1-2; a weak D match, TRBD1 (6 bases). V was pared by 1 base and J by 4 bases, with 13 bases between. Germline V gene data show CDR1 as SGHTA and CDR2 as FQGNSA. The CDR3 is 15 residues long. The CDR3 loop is CASSLVGGQFYGYTF. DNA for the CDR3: TGTGCCAGCAGCTTAGTAGGAGGACAGTTCTATGGCTACACCTTC.

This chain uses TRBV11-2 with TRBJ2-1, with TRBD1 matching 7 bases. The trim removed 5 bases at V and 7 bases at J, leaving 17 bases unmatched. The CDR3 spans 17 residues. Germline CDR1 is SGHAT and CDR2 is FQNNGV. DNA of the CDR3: TGTGCCAGCAGCCGCATTCGGGCCAGCGCGACAGGGAATGAGCAGTTCTTC. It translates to CASSRIRASATGNEQFF.

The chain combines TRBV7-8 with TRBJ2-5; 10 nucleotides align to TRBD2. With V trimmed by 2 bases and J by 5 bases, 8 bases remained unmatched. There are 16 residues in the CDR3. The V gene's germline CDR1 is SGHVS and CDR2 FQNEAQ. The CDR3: CASSLKTAGGRETQYF. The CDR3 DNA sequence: TGTGCCAGCAGCTTAAAGACAGCGGGAGGGAGGGAGACCCAGTACTTC.

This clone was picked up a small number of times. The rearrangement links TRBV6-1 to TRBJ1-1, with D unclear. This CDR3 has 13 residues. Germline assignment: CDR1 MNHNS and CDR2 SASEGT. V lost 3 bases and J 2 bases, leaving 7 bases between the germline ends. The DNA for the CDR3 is TGTGCCAGCAGTGAGCACACTAACACTGAAGCTTTCTTT. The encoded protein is CASSEHTNTEAFF.

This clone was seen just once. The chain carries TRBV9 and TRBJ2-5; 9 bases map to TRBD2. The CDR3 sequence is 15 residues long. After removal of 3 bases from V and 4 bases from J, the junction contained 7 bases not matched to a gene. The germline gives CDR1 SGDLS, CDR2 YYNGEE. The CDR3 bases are TGTGCCAGCAGCGCCAGAGCGGGAGGTTCAGAGACCCAGTACTTC. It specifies CASSARAGGSETQYF.

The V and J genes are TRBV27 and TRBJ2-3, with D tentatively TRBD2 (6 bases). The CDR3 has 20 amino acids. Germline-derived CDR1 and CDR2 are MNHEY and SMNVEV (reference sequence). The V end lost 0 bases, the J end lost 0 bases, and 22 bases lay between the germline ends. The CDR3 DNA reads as TGTGCCAGCAGTTTATCGGCGAGCTGGGGGGTCATCTCTAGCACAGATACGCAGTATTTT. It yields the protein CASSLSASWGVISSTDTQYF.

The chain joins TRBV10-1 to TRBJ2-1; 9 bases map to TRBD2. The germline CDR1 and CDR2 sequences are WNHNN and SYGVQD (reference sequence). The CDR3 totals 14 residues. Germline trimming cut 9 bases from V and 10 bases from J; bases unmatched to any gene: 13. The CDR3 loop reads CASTTPGLAFEQFF. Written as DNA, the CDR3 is TGCGCCAGTACTACTCCGGGACTAGCTTTCGAGCAGTTCTTC.

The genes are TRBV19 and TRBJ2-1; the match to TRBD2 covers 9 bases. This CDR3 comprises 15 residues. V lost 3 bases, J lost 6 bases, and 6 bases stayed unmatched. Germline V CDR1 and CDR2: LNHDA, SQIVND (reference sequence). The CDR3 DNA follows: TGTGCCAGTAGTATTTTGGGACTAGCCTCCAATGAGCAGTTCTTC. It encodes CASSILGLASNEQFF. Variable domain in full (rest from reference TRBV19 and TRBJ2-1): DGGITQSPKYLFRKEGQNVTLSCEQNLNHDAMYWYRQDPGQGLRLIYYSQIVNDFQKGDIAEGYSVSREKKESFPLTVTSAQKNPTAFYLCASSILGLASNEQFFGPGTRLTVL.

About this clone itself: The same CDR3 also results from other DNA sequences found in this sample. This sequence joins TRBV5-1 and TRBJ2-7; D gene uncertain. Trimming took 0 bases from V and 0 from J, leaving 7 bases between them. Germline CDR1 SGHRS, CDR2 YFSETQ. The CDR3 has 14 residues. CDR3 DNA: TGCGCCAGCAGCTTGGGGCGGAGCTCCTACGAGCAGTACTTC. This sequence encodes CASSLGRSSYEQYF.

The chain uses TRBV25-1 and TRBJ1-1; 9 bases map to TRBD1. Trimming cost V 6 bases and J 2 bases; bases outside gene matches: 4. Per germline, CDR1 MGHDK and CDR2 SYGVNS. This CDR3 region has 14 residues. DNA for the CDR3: TGTGCCAGCAGACGGACAGGGGTTAACACTGAAGCTTTCTTT. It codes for CASRRTGVNTEAFF.

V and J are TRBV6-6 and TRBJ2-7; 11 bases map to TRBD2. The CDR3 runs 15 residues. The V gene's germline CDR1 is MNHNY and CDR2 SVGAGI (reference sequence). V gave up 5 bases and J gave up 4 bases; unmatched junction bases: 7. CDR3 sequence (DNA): TGTGCCAGCAGTCAGATGGGACTAGCGGTATACGAGCAGTACTTC. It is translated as CASSQMGLAVYEQYF.

The CDR3 region has the DNA TGCGCCAGCAGCTTTCAGGAAGGGAATGAAAAACTGTTTTTT. Its translation is CASSFQEGNEKLFF. The chain recombines TRBV5-1 with TRBJ1-4; unclear D gene. The V and J ends lost 2 bases and 5 bases respectively, with 10 bases between them. Germline V CDR1 and CDR2: SGHRS, YFSETQ. There are 14 residues in the CDR3.

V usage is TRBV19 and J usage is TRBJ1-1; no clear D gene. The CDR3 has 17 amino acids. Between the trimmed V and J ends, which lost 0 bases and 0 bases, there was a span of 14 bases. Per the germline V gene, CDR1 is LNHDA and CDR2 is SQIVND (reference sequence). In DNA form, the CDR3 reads TGTGCCAGTAGTATAGATCTTGAACTAGACATGAACACTGAAGCTTTCTTT. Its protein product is CASSIDLELDMNTEAFF.

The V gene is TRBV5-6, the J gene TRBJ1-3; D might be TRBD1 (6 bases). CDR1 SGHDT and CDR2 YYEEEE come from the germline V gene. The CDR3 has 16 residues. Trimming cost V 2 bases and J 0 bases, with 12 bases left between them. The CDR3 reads CASSLGTFVSGNTIYF. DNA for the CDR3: TGTGCCAGCAGCTTAGGGACATTCGTCTCTGGAAACACCATATATTTT.

The CDR3 loop is CASSIAPGTGIRETQYF. In nucleotides, the CDR3 is TGTGCCAGTAGTATAGCCCCCGGGACTGGGATCCGAGAGACCCAGTACTTC. The gene calls are TRBV19 and TRBJ2-5, with a possible D match to TRBD2 (6 bases). Germline CDR1 is LNHDA and CDR2 is SQIVND (reference sequence). Trimming took off 1 base at V and 4 bases at J, with 19 bases between the two ends. This CDR3 is built from 17 residues.

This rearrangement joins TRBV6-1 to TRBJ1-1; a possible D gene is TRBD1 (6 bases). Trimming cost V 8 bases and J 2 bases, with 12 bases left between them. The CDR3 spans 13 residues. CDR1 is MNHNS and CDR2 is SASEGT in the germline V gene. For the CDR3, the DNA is TGTGCCAGCGGTGGACAGTTAAACACTGAAGCTTTCTTT. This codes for CASGGQLNTEAFF.

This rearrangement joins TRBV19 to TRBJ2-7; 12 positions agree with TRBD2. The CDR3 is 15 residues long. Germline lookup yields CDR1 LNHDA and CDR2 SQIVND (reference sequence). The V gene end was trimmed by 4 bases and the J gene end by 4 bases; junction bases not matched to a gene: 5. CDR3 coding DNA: TGTGCCAGTAGTACCGGACTAGCGGGAATTTACGAGCAGTACTTC. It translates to CASSTGLAGIYEQYF.

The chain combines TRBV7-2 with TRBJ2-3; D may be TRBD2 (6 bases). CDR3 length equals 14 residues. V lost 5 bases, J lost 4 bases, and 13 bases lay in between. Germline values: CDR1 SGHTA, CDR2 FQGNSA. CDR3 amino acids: CASSNGGSSDTQYF. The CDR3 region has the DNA TGTGCCAGCAGCAACGGGGGTAGCTCAGATACGCAGTATTTT.

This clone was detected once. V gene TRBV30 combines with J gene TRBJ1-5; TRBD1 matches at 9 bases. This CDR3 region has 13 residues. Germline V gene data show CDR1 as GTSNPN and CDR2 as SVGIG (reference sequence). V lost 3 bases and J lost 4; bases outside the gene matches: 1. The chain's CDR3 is CAWRGTGNQPQHF. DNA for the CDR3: TGTGCCTGGAGGGGGACAGGGAATCAGCCCCAGCATTTT.

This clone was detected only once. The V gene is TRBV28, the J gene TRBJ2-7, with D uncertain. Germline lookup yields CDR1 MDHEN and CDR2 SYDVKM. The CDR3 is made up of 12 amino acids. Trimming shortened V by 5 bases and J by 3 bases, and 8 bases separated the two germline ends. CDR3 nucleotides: TGTGCCAGCAGTACCACCCTCTACGAGCAGTACGTC. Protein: CASSTTLYEQYV.

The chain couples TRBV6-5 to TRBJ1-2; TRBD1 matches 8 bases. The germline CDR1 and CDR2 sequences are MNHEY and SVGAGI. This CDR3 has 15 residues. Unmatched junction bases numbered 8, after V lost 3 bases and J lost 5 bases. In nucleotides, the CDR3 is TGTGCCAGCAGTTATACGTCAGGGGGCGGGTATGGCTACACCTTC. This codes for CASSYTSGGGYGYTF.

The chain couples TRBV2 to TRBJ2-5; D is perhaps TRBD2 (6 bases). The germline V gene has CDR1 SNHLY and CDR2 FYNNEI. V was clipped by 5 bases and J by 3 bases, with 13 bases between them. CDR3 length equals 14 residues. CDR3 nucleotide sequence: TGTGCCAGCAGTCTGAGGGAGGCCGAAGAGACCCAGTACTTC. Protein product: CASSLREAEETQYF.

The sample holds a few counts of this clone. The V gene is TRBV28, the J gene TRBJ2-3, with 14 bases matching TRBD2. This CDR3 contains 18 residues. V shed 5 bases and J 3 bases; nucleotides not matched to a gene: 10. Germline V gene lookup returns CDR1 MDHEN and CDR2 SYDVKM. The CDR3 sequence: CASSPHPGTSGSTDTQYF. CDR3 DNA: TGTGCCAGCAGTCCACACCCGGGGACTAGCGGGAGTACAGATACGCAGTATTTT. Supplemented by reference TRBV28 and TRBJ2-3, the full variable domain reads DVKVTQSSRYLVKRTGEKVFLECVQDMDHENMFWYRQDPGLGLRLIYFSYDVKMKEKGDIPEGYSVSREKKERFSLILESASTNQTSMYLCASSPHPGTSGSTDTQYFGPGTRLTVL.

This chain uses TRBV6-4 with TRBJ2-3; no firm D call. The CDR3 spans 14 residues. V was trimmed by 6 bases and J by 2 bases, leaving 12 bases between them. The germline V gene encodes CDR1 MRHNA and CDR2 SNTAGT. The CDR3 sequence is CASSPLGATDTQYF. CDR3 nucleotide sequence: TGTGCCAGCAGCCCTCTCGGAGCCACAGATACGCAGTATTTT.